Listed here are 23 T cell receptor beta chains from one sample, sequenced in a study of vaccination and CD4 T cells after COVID-19. An Oncomine TCR Beta short-read assay was used to sequence the DNA from cultured CD4+ T cells. TCRdb ran MiXCR on the PCR reads and lists one entry per CDR3 protein. The sample consists of 20,000 to 30,000 distinct CDR3 sequences, under 70% of them appearing once. These receptors lack a known antigen. Indicated treatment: roughly 10-day PBMC culture with coronavirus spike peptide pools or control peptides (ViraFEST assay). Sequenced: CD4+ T cells from blood, cultured in vitro. The receptors originated from a human donor who had recovered from COVID-19.

The count of this clonotype is one. The CDR3: CASSLEIYGYTF. The CDR3 nucleotides read TGTGCCAGCAGCTTAGAGATTTATGGCTACACCTTC. The gene calls are TRBV11-2 and TRBJ1-2; D call uncertain. The CDR3 loop spans 12 amino acids. Trimming pared 0 bases from V and 5 bases from J, leaving 4 bases between. Per germline, CDR1 SGHAT and CDR2 FQNNGV.

V usage is TRBV7-9 and J usage is TRBJ1-3; perhaps TRBD1 as D (5 bases). Germline assignment: CDR1 SEHNR and CDR2 FQNEAQ (reference sequence). The V end lost 0 bases, the J end lost 2 bases, and 8 bases lay between the germline ends. The CDR3 covers 15 residues. In nucleotides, the CDR3 is TGTGCCAGCAGCTTAGCGTTGGGGGCTGGAAACACCATATATTTT. It specifies CASSLALGAGNTIYF. Together with reference TRBV7-9 and TRBJ1-3, the CDR3 gives the full variable domain: DTGVSQNPRHKITKRGQNVTFRCDPISEHNRLYWYRQTLGQGPEFLTYFQNEAQLEKSRLLSDRFSAERPKGSFSTLEIQRTEQGDSAMYLCASSLALGAGNTIYFGEGSWLTVV.

V gene TRBV7-2 combines with J gene TRBJ2-5, with D possibly TRBD1 on 6 matching bases. This CDR3 contains 15 residues. V gave up 1 base and J gave up 7 bases, with 16 bases separating them. Germline CDR1 reads SGHTA; CDR2 reads FQGNSA. For the CDR3, the DNA is TGTGCCAGCAGCTTAGTAGGGGGTCACATAGGGACCCAGTACTTC. It is translated as CASSLVGGHIGTQYF.

The sample holds one count of this clonotype. A read error may account for a junction end that differs from germline. This chain joins TRBV20-1 and TRBJ2-7, with 7 bases fitting TRBD2. Germline-derived CDR1 and CDR2 are DFQATT and SNEGSKA (reference sequence). The CDR3 length is 15 residues. CDR3 loop: CSARELGGSSNEQYF. CDR3 nucleotide sequence: TGCAGTGCTAGGGAGTTGGGAGGGTCCTCCAACGAGCAGTACTTC.

This clonotype has just one count. J is TRBJ1-5 and V is TRBV21-1. TRBV21-1 has pseudogene status. The CDR3 totals 14 residues. This CDR3 is CASSLNREGQPQHF. CDR3 nucleotides: TGTGCCAGCAGCCTCAACAGGGAGGGTCAGCCCCAGCATTTT.

CDR3 sequence (DNA): TGCAGTGCTAGACCTTTCGAACAGGGGGACTCGGAGAAAGCTTTCTTT. The encoded protein is CSARPFEQGDSEKAFF. The chain carries TRBV20-1 and TRBJ1-1; 8 nucleotides agree with TRBD1. Germline CDR1 and CDR2: DFQATT and SNEGSKA (reference sequence). J gave up 9 bases and V 2 bases, and 17 bases lay outside the gene matches. The CDR3 is 16 residues long.

This CDR3 is CASSLLRTGAYNEQFF. CDR3 bases: TGTGCCAGCAGCTTACTCAGGACAGGGGCCTACAATGAGCAGTTCTTC. The rearrangement links TRBV7-9 to TRBJ2-1; 9 nucleotides agree with TRBD1. The CDR3 spans 16 residues. J gave up 2 bases and V 2 bases, and 4 bases lay outside the gene matches. CDR1 and CDR2 from the germline V gene are SEHNR and FQNEAQ (reference sequence).

The J gene is TRBJ2-3, the V gene TRBV25-1; 7 bases agree with TRBD1. This CDR3 is 15 amino acids long. Germline loops: CDR1 MGHDK, CDR2 SYGVNS. Trimming removed 7 bases from V and 1 base from J; junction bases left unmatched: 8. Here the CDR3 reads CASNPAGGGTDTQYF. The CDR3 DNA reads as TGTGCCAGCAATCCGGCAGGGGGTGGCACAGATACGCAGTATTTT.

V is TRBV20-1 and J is TRBJ2-5; D might be TRBD1 or TRBD2, each matching 5 bases. The CDR3 extends over 14 amino acids. Germline V CDR1 and CDR2: DFQATT, SNEGSKA (reference sequence). V lost 5 bases, J lost 9 bases, and 22 bases lay in between. The CDR3: CSASNRAVVGAQYF. The DNA of the CDR3 is TGCAGTGCTTCCAACCGGGCCGTCGTGGGGGCCCAGTACTTC.

The chain combines TRBV27 with TRBJ2-3; tentatively, D is TRBD2 (7 bases). The V gene's germline CDR1 is MNHEY and CDR2 SMNVEV (reference sequence). V dropped 7 bases and J dropped 4 bases, with 15 bases sitting between them. The CDR3 consists of 14 residues. DNA of the CDR3: TGTGCCAGCATGCGGCGGGGGCCCCCAGATACGCAGTATTTT. This translates into CASMRRGPPDTQYF.

This clonotype has only one observation. V is TRBV21-1 and J is TRBJ2-4; the table's D call, TRBD1, has no DNA check behind it. TRBV21-1 is an annotated pseudogene. CDR3 length: 13 amino acids. The CDR3 DNA follows: TGTGCCAGCACCCCGGGGGCCAAAAACATTCAGTACTTC. Its protein product is CASTPGAKNIQYF.

Concerning this clonotype: The junction and the germline gene differ at one end; a read error may be behind it. The chain combines TRBV20-1 with TRBJ1-2; D is possibly TRBD1 (6 bases). This CDR3 contains 17 residues. CDR1 DFQATT and CDR2 SNEGSKA come from the germline V gene (reference sequence). CDR3 region: CSTSPGGAVGGAYGYTF. The CDR3 DNA follows: TGCAGTACTAGCCCTGGGGGGGCGGTTGGGGGAGCCTATGGCTACACCTTC.

The chain has TRBV12-1 and TRBJ1-2; no check of the table's D call, TRBD1, against the DNA was made. TRBV12-1 is flagged as a pseudogene. This CDR3 contains 15 residues. CDR3 residues: CASSFSDRVVHGYTF. The CDR3 nucleotides read TGTGCCAGCAGCTTTTCGGACAGGGTCGTCCATGGCTACACCTTC.

The V and J genes are TRBV6-2 or TRBV6-3 and TRBJ2-1; D might be TRBD1 or TRBD2, each matching 6 bases. Per germline, CDR1 MNHEY and CDR2 SVGEGT. The CDR3 extends over 14 amino acids. V shed 6 bases and J shed 4 bases, with 13 bases lying between them. The CDR3 loop is CASRRGTGYNEQFF. The CDR3 DNA is TGTGCCAGCAGGAGGGGGACTGGATACAATGAGCAGTTCTTC.

The chain carries TRBV28 and TRBJ1-2; D is undetermined. Germline loops: CDR1 MDHEN, CDR2 SYDVKM. The CDR3 contains 15 residues. Trimming took off 3 bases at V and 4 bases at J, with 15 bases between the two ends. CDR3 sequence (DNA): TGTGCCAGCAGTTTGGACCGGGTGATCGGCTATGGCTACACCTTC. Translation gives CASSLDRVIGYGYTF.

The J gene is TRBJ2-3, the V gene TRBV11-2, with 9 nucleotides matching TRBD2. V lost 2 bases to trimming and J lost 13 bases; unmatched junction nucleotides: 10. CDR3 length: 14 residues. Germline loops: CDR1 SGHAT, CDR2 FQNNGV. Written as DNA, the CDR3 is TGTGCCAGCAGCTTACCGACTAGCGGAGGGGGAAAGTATTTT. It encodes CASSLPTSGGGKYF.

This clonotype was counted only a few times. The rearrangement joins TRBV20-1 to TRBJ2-3; TRBD2 aligns across 14 bases. This CDR3 comprises 16 residues. CDR1 and CDR2 (germline): DFQATT, SNEGSKA (reference sequence). The ends lost 4 bases at V and 8 bases at J; junction bases unmatched: 11. The DNA of the CDR3 is TGCAGTGCTAAGGGGACTAGCGGGAGCGGTCCCGCTACGCAGTATTTT. Protein: CSAKGTSGSGPATQYF.

This clonotype was seen only a few times. The genes are TRBV20-1 and TRBJ2-7; tentative D call: TRBD1 (6 bases). From germline, CDR1 is DFQATT and CDR2 SNEGSKA (reference sequence). Trimming removed 6 bases from V and 2 bases from J, with 14 bases in between. The CDR3 has 13 amino acids. The CDR3 nucleotides are TGCAGTGCCAAATACAGGGTCCCCTACGAGCAGTACTTC. Residues: CSAKYRVPYEQYF.

The V gene is TRBV20-1, the J gene TRBJ1-2; 7 bases are a match to TRBD1. The CDR3 consists of 12 residues. V was pared by 3 bases and J by 8 bases, with 6 bases of the junction left unmatched. Germline CDR1 reads DFQATT; CDR2 reads SNEGSKA (reference sequence). Here the CDR3 DNA reads TGCAGTGCTAGGTCCCAGGGGGACGGCTACACCTTC. Its translation is CSARSQGDGYTF.

The chain has TRBV6-5 and TRBJ1-5; D not certain. Trimming stripped 2 bases from V and 0 bases from J, with 5 bases between. The CDR3 length is 14 residues. The germline V gene has CDR1 MNHEY and CDR2 SVGAGI. The CDR3 sequence: CASSYGNSNQPQHF. Here the CDR3 DNA reads TGTGCCAGCAGTTACGGAAATAGCAATCAGCCCCAGCATTTT.

V is TRBV19 and J is TRBJ2-1, with 14 positions matching TRBD2. Germline V gene data show CDR1 as LNHDA and CDR2 as SQIVND (reference sequence). Trimming took 4 bases from V and 9 from J; bases not matched to a gene: 5. The CDR3 runs to 15 residues. The CDR3 region is CASSTGLAGVREQFF. The CDR3, as DNA: TGTGCCAGTAGTACGGGACTAGCGGGAGTACGTGAGCAGTTCTTC.

V usage is TRBV7-9 and J usage is TRBJ2-7; no reliable D call. V was pared by 4 bases and J by 3 bases, with 4 bases between. The CDR3 is made up of 11 amino acids. The V gene's germline CDR1 is SEHNR and CDR2 FQNEAQ (reference sequence). The CDR3 region is CASSSDYEQYF. Here the CDR3 DNA reads TGTGCCAGCAGCTCTGACTACGAGCAGTACTTC.

This rearrangement joins TRBV11-2 to TRBJ1-6; 7 nucleotides line up with TRBD1. This CDR3 is 15 amino acids long. Germline-derived CDR1 and CDR2 are SGHAT and FQNNGV. The ends lost 4 bases at V and 3 bases at J; junction bases unmatched: 3. The CDR3 protein is CASSSGTVYNSPLHF. The CDR3 DNA follows: TGTGCCAGCAGCTCAGGGACAGTCTATAATTCACCCCTCCACTTT.